Each of the 4 T cell receptor beta chains below was sequenced from the same sample in a study of T cells in Graves' hyperthyroidism and ophthalmopathy. From RNA transcripts, TCR beta CDR3 regions were amplified. The HTBI primer set drove a first-round RT-PCR of the TCR CDR3. TCRdb independently ran MiXCR on the multiplex PCR reads; one entry per CDR3 protein. The sample lists about 570,000 distinct CDR3 sequences; roughly 46% were seen once. What was sequenced was peripheral blood or thyroid tissue (not recorded which). These receptors were collected from an adult woman with Graves' disease, either hyperthyroidism or ophthalmopathy (not recorded which).

For this clonotype: This likely comes from a read error, as the CDR3 has no conserved phenylalanine or tryptophan at its end. The limits of the CDR3 on the DNA are not certain, so only TCRdb's listed CDR3 is given. CDR3 amino acids: CASSLYVNT. The V gene is TRBV5-1, the J gene TRBJ1-3. The CDR3 is 9 residues long, ends included. Germline CDR1 SGHRS, CDR2 YFSETQ.

As concerns this clonotype: Compared with germline, one end of the junction differs, possibly owing to a read error. The rearrangement joins TRBV5-1 to TRBJ1-2, with D hard to call. The CDR3 contains 11 residues. Germline CDR1 SGHRS, CDR2 YFSETQ. CDR3 sequence reads: CASSLIPGYTF. CDR3 in DNA: TGTGCCAGCAGCTTAATTCCTGGCTACACCTTC. Full variable domain (outside the CDR3, taken from reference TRBV5-1 and TRBJ1-2): KAGVTQTPRYLIKTRGQQVTLSCSPISGHRSVSWYQQTPGQGLQFLFEYFSETQRNKGNFPGRFSGRQFSNSRSEMNVSTLELGDSALYLCASSLIPGYTFGSGTRLTVV.

This clonotype was picked up many times. The rearrangement joins TRBV5-8 to TRBJ2-6, with D hard to call. Trimming pared 1 base from V and 6 bases from J, leaving 8 bases between. The CDR3 loop spans 14 amino acids. Germline V gene sequence: CDR1 SGHTS, CDR2 YDEGEE. The CDR3: CASSLNAVANVLTF. CDR3 bases: TGTGCCAGCAGCTTGAATGCGGTGGCCAACGTCCTGACTTTC.

This clonotype has more than one count but fewer than ten. In this CDR3 the conserved last residue, phenylalanine or tryptophan, is missing, so a read error is likely. Because the CDR3's place on the DNA is in doubt, the DNA is left out and the CDR3 is given as listed by TCRdb. The V call is TRBV6-5, the J call TRBJ1-1; TRBD1, the table's D call, lacks a check against the DNA. 8 amino acids form the CDR3, both terminal residues included. CDR1 MNHEY and CDR2 SVGAGI come from the germline V gene. The CDR3 loop is CASSPQGA.